This TCR beta chain was found in a study of human T cells and chemical hapten exposure. The sample's time point: pre-sensitization, week 0. Treatment described: therapeutic diphenylcyclopropenone sensitization with weekly scalp DPC. Drawing of blood took place ahead of applying each patch test. This clonotype was recorded a few times. What it recognizes is unknown. Germline CDR1 and CDR2: SNHLY and FYNNEI. Trimming removed 5 bases from V and 3 bases from J, with 18 bases in between. This CDR3 spans 16 amino acids. Via MiXCR, TCRdb re-called the RACE reads, giving one row per CDR3 protein. The sample comprises approximately 370,000 distinct CDR3 sequences, roughly 6% of which are singletons, and about 8.2% rests with the top ten. Study-wide findings and caveats: TCRs exceeding 1 in 1000 frequency stayed unchanged with DPC sensitization.

This sequence joins TRBV2 and TRBJ2-3, with a tentative D call TRBD1 (7 bases). The sequenced sample was whole blood, obtained in connection with sensitization to the hapten diphenylcyclopropenone (DPC). The clonotype was recovered from a woman under 30 with alopecia areata. Some clones in this sample may be carry-over from other donors' samples. The DNA of the CDR3 is TGTGCCAGCAGTTTCAGGGGGGCCGGGGAGACAGATACGCAGTATTTT. As protein: CASSFRGAGETDTQYF.